This entry describes one T cell receptor beta chain. The data belong to a study of T cell changes during pregnancy in multiple sclerosis. TCRdb's table, derived via immunoSEQ multiplex PCR, lists solely in-frame clones and lacks some. Here the sample spans about 12,000 clones, roughly 94% being singletons. Per the germline V gene, CDR1 is SGHDT and CDR2 is YYEEEE. This CDR3 is built from 11 residues. Trimming took 5 bases from V and 7 from J, leaving 9 bases between them. The chain recombines TRBV5-6 with TRBJ2-5, with a possible D match to TRBD1 (5 bases). The specimen was CD4+ T cells from peripheral blood mononuclear cells, collected before pregnancy. The sequence was collected from a female donor with multiple sclerosis, enrolled in a pregnancy study. CDR3 region: CASSSQGTQYF. Here the CDR3 DNA reads TGTGCCAGCAGTTCCCAGGGGACCCAGTACTTC.